Listed below are T cell receptor beta chains from one sample, sequenced in a study of T cells expressing NK-cell markers. From the 5' RACE reads, TCRdb lists one entry per CDR3 protein and no DNA. The sample holds 250,000 to 300,000 distinct CDR3 sequences. Sequencing used blood T cells: a sorted CD56 or NKG2C T cell subset, CD4+ or CD8+ T cells, or bulk PBMC T cells (not recorded which). Receptor source: a woman aged 18 to 75 in good health. Both conserved end residues are part of each CDR3. Each record gives: J gene, V gene, CDR3 protein.

J: TRBJ2-1
V: TRBV12-3/TRBV12-4
CDR3: CASRTGTSGYNEQFF

J: TRBJ2-5
V: TRBV18
CDR3: CASSRNRGQETQYF

J: TRBJ1-1
V: TRBV6-5
CDR3: CASSSRQGWYTEAFF

J: TRBJ2-3
V: TRBV12-3/TRBV12-4
CDR3: CASSLRVRGADTQYF

J: TRBJ2-5
V: TRBV11-2
CDR3: CASSLDGRPTGETQYF

J: TRBJ2-3
V: TRBV11-2
CDR3: CASSLEGAVLLSTDTQYF

J: TRBJ2-3
V: TRBV20-1
CDR3: CSATRDTDTQYF

J: TRBJ2-3
V: TRBV30
CDR3: CAWRVTDTQYF

J: TRBJ2-4
V: TRBV20-1
CDR3: CSAGPGLAGIAKNIQYF

J: TRBJ1-6
V: TRBV20-1
CDR3: CSAMPGQVNSPLHF

J: TRBJ2-3
V: TRBV5-5
CDR3: CASSFGPSTDTQYF

J: TRBJ2-3
V: TRBV24-1
CDR3: CATSGWDTPSTDTQYF

J: TRBJ1-1
V: TRBV6-1
CDR3: CASRKPTANTEAFF

J: TRBJ2-3
V: TRBV20-1
CDR3: CSARTGGTDTQYF

J: TRBJ1-4
V: TRBV6-2/TRBV6-3
CDR3: CASSYSLSPGTGGSSATNEKLFF

J: TRBJ1-1
V: TRBV20-1
CDR3: CSASVRNTEAFF

J: TRBJ1-1
V: TRBV18
CDR3: CASSPSTGADTEAFF

J: TRBJ2-3
V: TRBV29-1
CDR3: CSVRRDTDTQYF

J: TRBJ2-1
V: TRBV7-2
CDR3: CASSPRETGNNEQFF

J: TRBJ1-5
V: TRBV6-4
CDR3: CASSERQGYGPQHF

J: TRBJ2-5
V: TRBV29-1
CDR3: CTKGGYQETQYF

J: TRBJ1-4
V: TRBV12-3/TRBV12-4
CDR3: CASSPVEPTNEKLFF

J: TRBJ2-1
V: TRBV4-1
CDR3: CASSQDYSGGLTNNEQFF

J: TRBJ2-3
V: TRBV20-1
CDR3: CSASWVDTQYF

J: TRBJ2-1
V: TRBV20-1
CDR3: CSATLAGGSNEQFF

J: TRBJ1-1
V: TRBV9
CDR3: CASSVEDLNTEAFF

J: TRBJ1-4
V: TRBV27
CDR3: CASSRMGGEKLFF

J: TRBJ2-1
V: TRBV5-1
CDR3: CASSHSGSSYNEQFF